One and the same sample provided the 11 T cell receptor beta chains below, sequenced in a study of T cell repertoires in cytomegalovirus infection. Via MiXCR, TCRdb re-called the reads, giving one row per CDR3 protein. The sample records 380,000 or so distinct CDR3 sequences, roughly 34% being singletons. No antigen has been assigned to these receptors. Sequenced material: cultured PBMCs, taken from culture after CMV antigen stimulation. The receptors here all came from a human donor in good health (CMV status not recorded). Some clones in this sample may be carry-over from other donors' samples.

This clonotype was recorded a few times. The chain couples TRBV7-3 to TRBJ2-5, with a weak D call TRBD2 (5 bases). The CDR3 runs to 13 residues. Germline-derived CDR1 and CDR2 are SGHTA and FQGTGA. The V end was cut by 1 base, the J end by 3 bases, with 6 bases between. CDR3 sequence (DNA): TGTGCCAGCAGCTTAAACGGGGAAGAGACCCAGTACTTC. This sequence encodes CASSLNGEETQYF. The whole variable domain, filled in from reference TRBV7-3 and TRBJ2-5, reads GAGVSQTPSNKVTEKGKYVELRCDPISGHTALYWYRQSLGQGPEFLIYFQGTGAADDSGLPNDRFFAVRPEGSVSTLKIQRTERGDSAVYLCASSLNGEETQYFGPGTRLLVL.

CDR3 in DNA: TGTGCCAGTAGTCCCCAATTGGGGCTAGCAGATTACAATGAGCAGTTCTTC. Its protein is CASSPQLGLADYNEQFF. The chain employs TRBV19 and TRBJ2-1; tentatively, D is TRBD1 or TRBD2 (5 bases each). This CDR3 has 17 amino acids. Germline CDR1 and CDR2: LNHDA and SQIVND (reference sequence). Deletions cut 5 bases from V and 4 bases from J, with 21 bases between.

This clonotype has more than one count but fewer than ten. The rearrangement links TRBV6-2 or TRBV6-3 to TRBJ1-2; D might be TRBD1 (5 bases). Trimming took 6 bases from V and 8 from J, leaving 28 bases between them. Germline V gene sequence: CDR1 MNHEY, CDR2 SVGEGT. The CDR3 loop spans 17 amino acids. CDR3 coding DNA: TGTGCCAGCAGCCACCCAGGGATCCTTCATTCTACGCGGGGCTACACCTTC. It codes for CASSHPGILHSTRGYTF.

The genes are TRBV27 and TRBJ1-2, with D perhaps TRBD1 (5 bases). Deletions cut 6 bases from V and 0 bases from J, with 14 bases between. This CDR3 comprises 15 residues. The germline V gene has CDR1 MNHEY and CDR2 SMNVEV (reference sequence). The CDR3: CASSDGGKANYGYTF. The CDR3 DNA is TGTGCCAGCAGCGACGGGGGTAAAGCTAACTATGGCTACACCTTC.

V is TRBV7-9 and J is TRBJ2-5, with a possible D match to TRBD1 (6 bases). Germline CDR1 is SEHNR and CDR2 is FQNEAQ (reference sequence). V dropped 3 bases and J dropped 0 bases, with 8 bases sitting between them. The CDR3 has 14 amino acids. This chain's CDR3 is CASSLGDNQETQYF. CDR3 nucleotides: TGTGCCAGCAGCTTGGGGGACAACCAAGAGACCCAGTACTTC.

This clonotype was counted a few times. This rearrangement joins TRBV27 to TRBJ2-1, with 8 bases identical to TRBD2. Germline assignment: CDR1 MNHEY and CDR2 SMNVEV (reference sequence). V was clipped by 7 bases and J by 7 bases; unmatched bases: 12. The CDR3 totals 15 residues. The CDR3 sequence: CASTAGTRRGNEQFF. Here the CDR3 DNA reads TGTGCCAGCACGGCCGGGACTAGGAGAGGAAATGAGCAGTTCTTC.

The chain carries TRBV20-1 and TRBJ2-7; D gene uncertain. Trimming took 6 bases from V and 7 from J, leaving 19 bases between them. CDR1 DFQATT and CDR2 SNEGSKA come from the germline V gene (reference sequence). The CDR3 loop spans 13 amino acids. In nucleotides, the CDR3 is TGCAGTGCCGTCCGCGTCCTGGGTCTAGAGCAGTACTTC. Translated: CSAVRVLGLEQYF.

This clonotype was observed many times. This CDR3 is CASSLLAKAGLMSYEQYF. The DNA for the CDR3 is TGTGCCAGCAGCTTATTAGCGAAAGCGGGCCTAATGTCCTACGAGCAGTACTTC. The genes are TRBV7-2 and TRBJ2-7, with D perhaps matching TRBD2 (6 bases). The CDR3 consists of 18 residues. Between the trimmed V and J ends, which lost 2 bases and 1 base, there was a span of 21 bases. Germline lookup yields CDR1 SGHTA and CDR2 FQGNSA.

J is TRBJ2-1 and V is TRBV7-2; TRBD1 aligns across 7 bases. The CDR3 is made up of 14 amino acids. The germline gives CDR1 SGHTA, CDR2 FQGNSA. V lost 5 bases to trimming and J lost 6 bases; unmatched junction nucleotides: 7. The CDR3 here is CASSPRQGSNEQFF. CDR3 DNA sequence: TGTGCCAGCAGCCCCAGACAGGGTAGCAATGAGCAGTTCTTC.

The table lists this clonotype with a few counts. The chain joins TRBV2 to TRBJ2-5, with D tentatively TRBD2 (5 bases). Germline assignment: CDR1 SNHLY and CDR2 FYNNEI. The V end lost 6 bases, the J end lost 2 bases, and 7 bases lay between the germline ends. The CDR3 consists of 12 residues. Written as DNA, the CDR3 is TGTGCCAGCAGGGGGAGTCAAGAGACCCAGTACTTC. It encodes CASRGSQETQYF.

This rearrangement joins TRBV6-5 to TRBJ2-5; 15 bases agree with TRBD2. After removal of 2 bases from V and 2 bases from J, the junction contained 6 bases not matched to a gene. This CDR3 contains 18 residues. From germline, CDR1 is MNHEY and CDR2 SVGAGI. CDR3 nucleotides: TGTGCCAGCAGTTACCTTGGACTAGCGGGAGGGATTCAAGAGACCCAGTACTTC. Protein product: CASSYLGLAGGIQETQYF.